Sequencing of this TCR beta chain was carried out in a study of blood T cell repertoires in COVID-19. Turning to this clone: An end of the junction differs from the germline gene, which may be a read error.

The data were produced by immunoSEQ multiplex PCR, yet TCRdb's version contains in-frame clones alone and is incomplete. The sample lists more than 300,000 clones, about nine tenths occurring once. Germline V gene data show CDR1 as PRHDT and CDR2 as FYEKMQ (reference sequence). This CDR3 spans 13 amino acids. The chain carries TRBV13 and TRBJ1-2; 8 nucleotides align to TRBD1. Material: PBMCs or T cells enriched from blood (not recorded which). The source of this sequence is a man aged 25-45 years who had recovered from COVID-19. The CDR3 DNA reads TGTGCCAGCAGCTTAAGGGACAGGCGCCCCCTTCTCTTC. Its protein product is CASSLRDRRPLLF. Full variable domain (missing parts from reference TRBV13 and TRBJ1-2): AAGVIQSPRHLIKEKRETATLKCYPIPRHDTVYWYQQGPGQDPQFLISFYEKMQSDKGSIPDRFSAQQFSDYHSELNMSSLELGDSALYFCASSLRDRRPLLFGSGTRLTVV.